This TCR beta chain was captured in a study of T-cell reconstitution after alpha-beta-depleted transplantation in children. This CDR3 comprises 13 residues. V shed 8 bases and J shed 0 bases, with 10 bases lying between them. Germline V lookup: CDR1 KGHDR, CDR2 SFDVKD. As it was prepared, the TCRbeta library received unique molecular identifiers. MiXCR, applied by TCRdb to the PCR reads, yields one record per CDR3 protein. The sample carries hundreds of thousands of distinct CDR3 sequences, roughly a quarter recorded once. Study results and limitations: T-cell counts and diversity at one year following transplant were attributed mainly to newly produced T cells. At around two months after transplant, the alpha-beta T cells were reportedly derived from several hundred expanded clones that came from non-depleted graft cells. Surviving recipient T cells and thymic progenitors underlay high day-60 TCRbeta diversity in some patients.

On this clonotype itself: Antigen unknown.

The starting material was PBMCs, mostly from graft donor cells, obtained 360 days after TCRalphabeta/CD19-depleted stem cell transplant. This chain joins TRBV24-1 and TRBJ2-7; D is unclear. The receptor was isolated from a female patient younger than 10 who had a stem cell transplant for congenital amegakaryocytic thrombocytopenia, so the T cells may come from the graft donor. In nucleotides, the CDR3 is TGTGCCACCATCACACCTCACTCCTACGAGCAGTACTTC. Amino acid sequence: CATITPHSYEQYF.